The 30 T cell receptor beta chains presented below share a single source sample, sequenced in a study of blood T cell repertoires in COVID-19. The assay was immunoSEQ multiplex PCR, and TCRdb's table has in-frame clones only and misses some. The table shows around 270,000 clones, with 80% to 90% occurring only once. Sequenced sample: PBMCs or T cells enriched from blood (not recorded which). The receptors shown here come from a woman between 25 and 40 years old who had recovered from COVID-19.

The chain recombines TRBV28 with TRBJ2-7; D may be TRBD1 (5 bases). With 7 bases removed from V and 3 bases from J, the gap between germline ends came to 7 bases. Germline V gives CDR1 MDHEN, CDR2 SYDVKM. CDR3 length equals 11 residues. CDR3 loop: CASIDSYEQYF. The CDR3 region has the DNA TGTGCCAGCATCGACAGCTACGAGCAGTACTTC.

The rearrangement links TRBV19 to TRBJ2-5; 9 bases are a match to TRBD1. Germline assignment: CDR1 LNHDA and CDR2 SQIVND (reference sequence). The CDR3 is made up of 14 amino acids. The V segment lost 4 bases and the J segment 4 bases; nucleotides outside the gene matches: 4. CDR3 sequence (DNA): TGTGCCAGTAGTACGGGACAGGGCGGAGAGACCCAGTACTTC. Protein product: CASSTGQGGETQYF.

The chain is built from TRBV5-1 and TRBJ2-3; D is undetermined. The CDR3 contains 11 residues. The germline V gene encodes CDR1 SGHRS and CDR2 YFSETQ. V dropped 6 bases and J dropped 3 bases, with 5 bases sitting between them. DNA of the CDR3: TGCGCCAGCATCGGGACAGATACGCAGTATTTT. This codes for CASIGTDTQYF.

CDR3 DNA sequence: TGTGCCAGTAGTATCGACAGGGGCTATGGCTACACCTTC. As protein: CASSIDRGYGYTF. The V and J genes are TRBV19 and TRBJ1-2, with 8 bases matching TRBD1. V shed 3 bases, J shed 4 bases, and the junction held 1 base outside the gene matches. Per germline, CDR1 LNHDA and CDR2 SQIVND (reference sequence). The CDR3 runs 13 residues.

This clone was seen just once. V gene TRBV28 combines with J gene TRBJ1-4; TRBD1 aligns across 10 bases. The J segment lost 7 bases and the V segment lost 5 bases, leaving 16 bases of the junction unmatched. CDR1 and CDR2 (germline): MDHEN, SYDVKM. The CDR3 consists of 18 residues. CDR3 amino acids: CASSPTPLRQGASEKLFF. The CDR3 DNA reads as TGTGCCAGCAGTCCAACTCCCCTTAGACAGGGGGCCAGTGAAAAACTGTTTTTT.

CDR3 DNA sequence: TGTGCCAGCAGCCTTATCGGAGTAGGACTGTCTGGGGAGCTGTTTTTT. Translation: CASSLIGVGLSGELFF. This chain uses TRBV7-2 with TRBJ2-2, with D perhaps TRBD2 (5 bases). The V gene lost 5 bases and the J gene lost 8 bases, with 21 bases spanning the gap. Germline lookup yields CDR1 SGHTA and CDR2 FQGNSA. The CDR3 loop spans 16 amino acids.

The chain uses TRBV10-2 and TRBJ2-3; TRBD1 might be the D (6 bases). Germline CDR1 and CDR2: WSHSY and SAAADI. With 6 bases removed from V and 4 bases from J, the gap between germline ends came to 14 bases. The CDR3 runs 14 residues. The chain's CDR3 is CASRMGARADTQYF. In DNA, the CDR3 is TGCGCCAGCAGGATGGGGGCGAGAGCAGATACGCAGTATTTT.

This chain uses TRBV27 with TRBJ1-1; TRBD1 is a possible D gene (6 bases). V lost 6 bases to trimming and J lost 0 bases, with 11 bases between them. This CDR3 has 14 residues. CDR1 is MNHEY and CDR2 is SMNVEV in the germline V gene (reference sequence). The CDR3 spells CASREQGLNTEAFF. As DNA, the CDR3 is TGTGCCAGCAGAGAACAGGGATTGAACACTGAAGCTTTCTTT.

The rearrangement links TRBV3-1 (or the pseudogene TRBV3-2) to TRBJ1-4; a weak D match, TRBD1 (5 bases). The CDR3 spans 21 residues. Trimming left V 1 base short and J 0 bases short, with 24 bases between. Germline CDR1 LGHDT, CDR2 YNNKEL (reference sequence). CDR3 bases: TGTGCCAGCAGCCAAGGGTCCCCCTACTCCGGGACTGTGGCAACTAATGAAAAACTGTTTTTT. Translating it yields CASSQGSPYSGTVATNEKLFF.

DNA for the CDR3: TGTGCCAGCAGATCATGGGTTGTGGGGCGCGGGGAGCTGTTTTTT. Residues: CASRSWVVGRGELFF. This rearrangement joins TRBV2 to TRBJ2-2, with D possibly being TRBD1 (5 bases). Trimming took 6 bases from V and 7 from J, leaving 18 bases between them. This CDR3 is 15 amino acids long. From germline, CDR1 is SNHLY and CDR2 FYNNEI.

This clone has only one observation. The chain joins TRBV10-3 to TRBJ2-1; 7 bases align to TRBD2. Germline V gene data show CDR1 as ENHRY and CDR2 as SYGVKD. The CDR3 sequence is 11 residues long. V lost 11 bases and J lost 8; bases outside the gene matches: 6. In DNA, the CDR3 is TGTGCCGTGGGGACTACCTATGAGCAGTTCTTC. This codes for CAVGTTYEQFF.

This clone was recorded a few times. Other DNA sequences of this sample code for an identical CDR3. V gene TRBV4-1 combines with J gene TRBJ1-2; D gene unclear. V was pared by 4 bases and J by 8 bases, with 8 bases between. This CDR3 has 11 amino acids. Germline CDR1 MGHRA, CDR2 YSYEKL. CDR3 region: CASSRDRGYTF. CDR3 coding DNA: TGCGCCAGCAGCCGAGATCGGGGCTACACCTTC.

V and J are TRBV5-1 and TRBJ2-3; TRBD1 aligns across 10 bases. The junction had 7 bases not matched to a gene; V was cut back by 7 bases and J by 2 bases. This CDR3 region has 15 residues. CDR1 is SGHRS and CDR2 is YFSETQ in the germline V gene. CDR3 residues: CASWAGTGATDTQYF. The CDR3 nucleotides read TGCGCCAGCTGGGCCGGGACAGGGGCCACAGATACGCAGTATTTT.

For the CDR3, the DNA is TGCGCCAGCAGTGAAGGGACAGGGGTAAAGTTCCACGAGCAGTACTTC. Translation: CASSEGTGVKFHEQYF. The chain recombines TRBV10-1 with TRBJ2-7, with 10 bases matching TRBD1. J lost 5 bases, V lost 3 bases, and 10 bases had no gene match. The CDR3 contains 16 residues. The V gene's germline CDR1 is WNHNN and CDR2 SYGVQD (reference sequence).

This clone was seen more than once but under ten times. The genes are TRBV11-2 and TRBJ2-1; D may be TRBD1 (6 bases). This CDR3 spans 18 amino acids. The V gene lost 3 bases and the J gene lost 9 bases, with 27 bases spanning the gap. Germline V lookup: CDR1 SGHAT, CDR2 FQNNGV. The CDR3: CASSFGSWGPPTNIEQFF. In DNA form, the CDR3 reads TGTGCCAGCAGCTTTGGGTCTTGGGGGCCTCCGACAAACATTGAGCAGTTCTTC.

This clone occurred once. The V and J genes are TRBV30 and TRBJ1-1; 9 nucleotides match TRBD1. This CDR3 has 15 amino acids. Germline V gene data show CDR1 as GTSNPN and CDR2 as SVGIG (reference sequence). V lost 2 bases to trimming and J lost 1 base; unmatched junction nucleotides: 5. The CDR3 region has the DNA TGTGCCTGGAGTACCGGGACAGGGTCGAACACTGAAGCTTTCTTT. It translates to CAWSTGTGSNTEAFF.

This chain uses TRBV7-9 with TRBJ1-2; D is unclear. The V gene lost 5 bases and the J gene lost 2 bases, with 18 bases spanning the gap. Per the germline V gene, CDR1 is SEHNR and CDR2 is FQNEAQ (reference sequence). The CDR3 has 16 amino acids. In DNA, the CDR3 is TGTGCCAGCAGCCGCGGGCACGCAGCCCAGAACTATGGCTACACCTTC. Translation: CASSRGHAAQNYGYTF.

The table lists this clone with a count of one. The J gene is TRBJ2-3, the V gene TRBV19, with a weak D call TRBD2 (7 bases). Germline V gives CDR1 LNHDA, CDR2 SQIVND (reference sequence). V shed 4 bases and J shed 1 base, with 15 bases lying between them. This CDR3 region has 16 residues. The CDR3 bases are TGTGCCAGTAGTACTCGGGGGGCTAGTGGCACAGATACGCAGTATTTT. This encodes CASSTRGASGTDTQYF.

The chain recombines TRBV18 with TRBJ2-3; no clear D gene. The CDR3 contains 15 residues. V was pared by 0 bases and J by 1 base, with 8 bases between. The germline V gene encodes CDR1 KGHSH and CDR2 LQKENI. The CDR3 DNA follows: TGTGCCAGCTCACCACCTAATCGGGGCACAGATACGCAGTATTTT. Its protein is CASSPPNRGTDTQYF.

The genes are TRBV13 and TRBJ1-5, with D tentatively TRBD1 (5 bases). Between the trimmed V and J ends, which lost 7 bases and 0 bases, there was a span of 16 bases. Germline CDR1 and CDR2: PRHDT and FYEKMQ (reference sequence). The CDR3 length is 16 residues. CDR3 residues: CASIHPQGYSNQPQHF. In DNA, the CDR3 is TGTGCCAGCATCCACCCTCAGGGATATAGCAATCAGCCCCAGCATTTT.

The chain recombines TRBV5-1 with TRBJ2-3; 9 bases line up with TRBD1. Germline assignment: CDR1 SGHRS and CDR2 YFSETQ. This CDR3 is built from 19 residues. The V and J ends lost 4 bases and 4 bases, in that order; junction bases with no gene match: 19. The CDR3 DNA follows: TGCGCCAGCAGCCACCCTTTACCGGGACAGGGCTTCAGCGCAGATACGCAGTATTTT. Amino acid sequence: CASSHPLPGQGFSADTQYF.

The V gene is TRBV27, the J gene TRBJ2-7, with a tentative D call TRBD2 (6 bases). Trimming removed 3 bases from V and 6 bases from J, with 15 bases in between. The CDR3 has 14 amino acids. Germline lookup yields CDR1 MNHEY and CDR2 SMNVEV (reference sequence). The CDR3 coding sequence is TGTGCCAGCAGTTTGGCAGGGAGGATTCTCGAGCAGTACTTC. It translates to CASSLAGRILEQYF.

The rearrangement joins TRBV27 to TRBJ1-3; tentative D call: TRBD1 (5 bases). This CDR3 has 15 residues. The V gene's germline CDR1 is MNHEY and CDR2 SMNVEV (reference sequence). V lost 1 base and J 0 bases, leaving 7 bases between the germline ends. The CDR3 DNA reads TGTGCCAGCAGTTTATGGGGCAGCTCTGGAAACACCATATATTTT. Translated: CASSLWGSSGNTIYF.

This chain links TRBV5-1 with TRBJ1-2; the D gene is possibly TRBD1 (6 bases). The CDR3 runs to 13 residues. The germline V gene encodes CDR1 SGHRS and CDR2 YFSETQ. The ends were cut back, 3 bases at V and 5 bases at J, with 11 bases in the middle. The CDR3 loop is CASSSVTGYGYTF. The CDR3 region has the DNA TGCGCCAGCAGCTCCGTAACAGGGTATGGCTACACCTTC.

The rearrangement joins TRBV7-2 to TRBJ2-3; D not resolved. V was cut by 3 bases and J by 6 bases, with 7 bases left in between. CDR3 size: 12 residues. Germline CDR1 SGHTA, CDR2 FQGNSA. The CDR3 region is CASSFGSDTQYF. The CDR3 bases are TGTGCCAGCAGCTTTGGTAGCGATACGCAGTATTTT.

This sequence joins TRBV6-5 and TRBJ1-1, with D uncertain. The CDR3 extends over 14 amino acids. Trimming cost V 6 bases and J 10 bases, with 21 bases left between them. Germline V gene data show CDR1 as MNHEY and CDR2 as SVGAGI. Here the CDR3 reads CASRHRGGQAGAFF. The CDR3 DNA reads as TGTGCCAGCAGACATCGGGGTGGGCAGGCTGGAGCTTTCTTT.

The V gene is TRBV5-1, the J gene TRBJ2-7; 9 nucleotides match TRBD1. CDR1 is SGHRS and CDR2 is YFSETQ in the germline V gene. V trimming: 1 base; J trimming: 6 bases; junction bases outside the gene matches: 8. This CDR3 spans 15 amino acids. CDR3 nucleotides: TGCGCCAGCAGCTTGTTATCCGGGACAGGGATCGAGCAGTACTTC. Amino acid sequence: CASSLLSGTGIEQYF. Drawing the rest from reference TRBV5-1 and TRBJ2-7, the complete variable domain is KAGVTQTPRYLIKTRGQQVTLSCSPISGHRSVSWYQQTPGQGLQFLFEYFSETQRNKGNFPGRFSGRQFSNSRSEMNVSTLELGDSALYLCASSLLSGTGIEQYFGPGTRLTVT.

This clone was found once. J is TRBJ1-6 and V is TRBV3-1 (or the pseudogene TRBV3-2); no firm D call. Germline V gene data show CDR1 as LGHDT and CDR2 as YNNKEL (reference sequence). CDR3 length: 15 amino acids. The ends were cut back, 3 bases at V and 5 bases at J, with 11 bases in the middle. CDR3 amino acids: CASSHPRSNNSPLHF. DNA for the CDR3: TGTGCCAGCAGCCACCCGAGGTCAAATAATTCACCCCTCCACTTT.

The chain uses TRBV7-9 and TRBJ2-1; 8 bases align to TRBD2. The V segment lost 7 bases and the J segment 3 bases; nucleotides outside the gene matches: 8. CDR1 is SEHNR and CDR2 is FQNEAQ in the germline V gene (reference sequence). The CDR3 has 15 amino acids. Written as DNA, the CDR3 is TGTGCCAGCACCAAGGCGGCGGGAGGCTACAATGAGCAGTTCTTC. Its translation: CASTKAAGGYNEQFF. The complete variable domain, with remaining parts taken from reference TRBV7-9 and TRBJ2-1, reads DTGVSQNPRHKITKRGQNVTFRCDPISEHNRLYWYRQTLGQGPEFLTYFQNEAQLEKSRLLSDRFSAERPKGSFSTLEIQRTEQGDSAMYLCASTKAAGGYNEQFFGPGTRLTVL.

This clone was detected once. The V and J genes are TRBV27 and TRBJ2-5; the match to TRBD2 covers 7 bases. Germline assignment: CDR1 MNHEY and CDR2 SMNVEV (reference sequence). With V trimmed by 5 bases and J by 5 bases, 5 bases remained unmatched. This CDR3 is 13 amino acids long. CDR3 sequence: CASSKRGGETQYF. For the CDR3, the DNA is TGTGCCAGCAGTAAGCGGGGTGGGGAGACCCAGTACTTC.